The clone carrying this T cell receptor (beta chain) occurred many times. Antigen: not known. This CDR3 region has 15 residues. CDR1 is LGHDT, CDR2 YNNKEL, per germline (reference sequence). With 6 bases removed from V and 0 bases from J, the gap between germline ends came to 12 bases. TCRdb redid the calling of the 5' RACE reads with MiXCR, one entry per CDR3 protein. This sample has 210,000 or so distinct CDR3 sequences; over 7% occur once, and the top ten carry about 5%. This sample is drawn from a study of CD8 T cells in ankylosing spondylitis. Overall study results and limits: CD8+ by phenotype, disease-linked clones were relatively rare in peripheral blood.

The V call is TRBV3-1, the J call TRBJ2-1, with D uncertain. The specimen sequenced was blood, either unsorted or a sorted T cell fraction (not recorded which). This TCR came from a female donor with ankylosing spondylitis or in good health (not recorded which). The DNA of the CDR3 is TGTGCCAGCAGTCTTGACTGGAGCTCCTACAATGAGCAGTTCTTC. This encodes CASSLDWSSYNEQFF.